A selection of T cell receptor beta chains follows, all from one sample in a study of blood T cell repertoires in COVID-19. The method was immunoSEQ multiplex PCR; TCRdb's version includes in-frame clones alone and lacks a portion of them. The sample lists approximately 76,000 clones, about 80% occurring once. The specimen sequenced was peripheral blood. The receptor source for this set is a woman aged 70-85 years with acute or convalescent COVID-19. Both conserved end residues are part of each CDR3. A D gene is named only where the DNA matches it firmly. Some rows mark clone size as missing; the rest say once, few, many or name a class of expanded clone.

V	J	size	D	DNA	CDR3
TRBV28	TRBJ1-6	-	TRBD1	TGTGCCAGCAGTCGGACAGGGACGGGATCACCCCTCCACTTT	CASSRTGTGSPLHF
TRBV20-1	TRBJ1-1	-	-	TGCAGTGCCGACAGGCATGAAGCTTTCTTT	CSADRHEAFF
TRBV6-1	TRBJ2-3	-	TRBD2	TGTGCCAGCAGTGAACCCCGGGGGGACGACACAGATACGCAGTATTTT	CASSEPRGDDTDTQYF
TRBV12-5	TRBJ2-3	-	-	TGTGCTAGTGGTTTGGTAGGGGTAGGTACGCAGTATTTT	CASGLVGVGTQYF
TRBV19	TRBJ1-2	few	-	TGTGCCAGTAGCTCACTAAGGCAGCAGAACTATGGCTACACCTTC	CASSSLRQQNYGYTF
TRBV30	TRBJ1-1	-	-	TGTGCCTGGGAGACACAGGTGAACACTGAAGCTTTCTTT	CAWETQVNTEAFF
TRBV6-6	TRBJ1-1	-	-	TGTGCCAGCATTCCCGATAGATGGACTGAAGCTTTCTTT	CASIPDRWTEAFF
TRBV24-1	TRBJ2-7	-	-	TGTGCCACCAGTGATCCCACCGATCCGACTTACGAGCAGTACTTC	CATSDPTDPTYEQYF
TRBV6-5	TRBJ2-7	-	TRBD1	TGTGCCAGCTACAGGGGTAGGTACGAGCAGTACTTC	CASYRGRYEQYF
TRBV5-4	TRBJ1-2	-	-	TGTGCCAGCAGCCCCGGTAAGGGGACTCGGGGCTATGGCTACACCTTC	CASSPGKGTRGYGYTF
TRBV18	TRBJ1-2	-	TRBD1	TGTGCCAGCTCACCACAGCAGGGGGACTATGGCTACACCTTC	CASSPQQGDYGYTF
TRBV11-2	TRBJ1-4	-	-	TGTGCCAGCAGCTCGTTTCCGGGGAAGGCTAATGAAAAACTGTTTTTT	CASSSFPGKANEKLFF
TRBV7-8	TRBJ2-7	-	-	TGTGCCAGCAGCCCCTGGGAGGGGGGTAGCTCCTACGAGCAGTACTTC	CASSPWEGGSSYEQYF
TRBV27	TRBJ2-1	-	-	TGTGCCTGCCGTAGAAGCTCCTACAATGAGCAGTTCTTC	CACRRSSYNEQFF
TRBV5-1	TRBJ1-1	-	-	TGCGCCAGCAGCGGGGAGAAGGGTTCATACCTGGAGGCTTTCTTT	CASSGEKGSYLEAFF
TRBV27	TRBJ1-5	-	-	TGTGCCAGCAGTTTATGGGCAGGCCTCCTTGGCAATCAGCCCCAGCATTTT	CASSLWAGLLGNQPQHF
TRBV9	TRBJ2-5	-	-	TGTGCCAGCAGCGAGGGACTTCAAGAGACCCAGTACTTC	CASSEGLQETQYF
TRBV5-1	TRBJ2-1	-	-	TGCGCCAGCACCCAGGGTCCTGAGCAGTTCTTC	CASTQGPEQFF
TRBV6-4	TRBJ2-1	-	-	TGTGCCAGCAGTTTGGAGGCTGGAGGGTACAATGAGCAGTTCTTC	CASSLEAGGYNEQFF
TRBV7-3	TRBJ2-1	once	TRBD2	TGTGCCAGCAGCCCAGGGCGGGGGAGTTCCCACAATGAGCAGTTCTTC	CASSPGRGSSHNEQFF
TRBV27	TRBJ2-7	few	TRBD1	TGTGCCAGCAGTAGGACAGGGGATTGGTACGAGCAGTACTTC	CASSRTGDWYEQYF
TRBV11-1	TRBJ2-1	once	TRBD2	TGTGCCAGCAGCTTAACTAGCGGGGGTGAGCAGTTCTTC	CASSLTSGGEQFF
TRBV10-3	TRBJ2-3	-	TRBD2	TGTGCCGCCGCAACCGGGACTAGCGCTTATGGAGATACGCAGTATTTT	CAAATGTSAYGDTQYF
TRBV4-2	TRBJ2-1	-	-	TGTGCCAGCAGCCAAGTAACTTGGAGGAGCTCCTACAATGAGCAGTTCTTC	CASSQVTWRSSYNEQFF
TRBV30	TRBJ1-5	-	-	TGTGCCTGGAGTGAAACAGGGTTGGGTCAGCCCCAGCATTTT	CAWSETGLGQPQHF
TRBV27	TRBJ2-2	-	-	TGTGCCAGCAGTTTATTCGGGGTTACCGGGGAGCTGTTTTTT	CASSLFGVTGELFF
TRBV7-6	TRBJ2-3	few	TRBD2	TGTGCCAGCAGCTTAGAGGTCCCGCGGACTAGCGGGATTCTAAATACGCAGTATTTT	CASSLEVPRTSGILNTQYF
TRBV5-6	TRBJ2-2	-	-	TGTGCCAGCAGCTTCTACAGATCCGATTCGAACACCGGGGAGCTGTTTTTT	CASSFYRSDSNTGELFF